A selection of T cell receptor beta chains follows, all from one sample in a study of T cell changes during pregnancy in multiple sclerosis. TCRdb's table, derived via immunoSEQ multiplex PCR, lists solely in-frame clones and lacks some. The table has tens of thousands of clones, approximately 91% seen once. This specimen was PBMCs, taken in the first trimester of pregnancy. The receptors come from a female donor in good health, serving as a control in a pregnancy study. Some clones in this sample may be carry-over from other donors' samples. Both conserved end residues are part of each CDR3. D genes are given only for firm matches. Clone size, where shown, is once, few, many, or a class for clones that have expanded.

j_call: TRBJ1-1
v_call: TRBV6-6
d_call: .
clone_size: .
cdr3_nt: TGTGCCAGCAGTTATATCCGTACTGAAGCTTTCTTT
cdr3_aa: CASSYIRTEAFF

j_call: TRBJ2-3
v_call: TRBV2
d_call: TRBD2
clone_size: .
cdr3_nt: TGTGCCAGGACTAGGTCTAGCGGGGATAGCACAGATACGCAGTATTTT
cdr3_aa: CARTRSSGDSTDTQYF

j_call: TRBJ2-5
v_call: TRBV11-3
d_call: TRBD2
clone_size: .
cdr3_nt: TGTGCCAGCAGCTTAGGAGGGGGACTAGCGGGAGAGGAGACCCAGTACTTC
cdr3_aa: CASSLGGGLAGEETQYF

j_call: TRBJ1-4
v_call: TRBV5-1
d_call: .
clone_size: .
cdr3_nt: TGCGCCAGCAGCGATACAGGGCCTAATGAAAAACTGTTTTTT
cdr3_aa: CASSDTGPNEKLFF

j_call: TRBJ1-4
v_call: TRBV5-1
d_call: TRBD1
clone_size: .
cdr3_nt: TGCGCCAGCAGCATAACAGGGGCCCTGAATGAAAAACTGTTTTTT
cdr3_aa: CASSITGALNEKLFF

j_call: TRBJ2-1
v_call: TRBV9
d_call: TRBD1
clone_size: once
cdr3_nt: TGTGCCAGCAGCGTAGTGGGACAGGGGGCCCACAATGAGCAGTTCTTC
cdr3_aa: CASSVVGQGAHNEQFF

j_call: TRBJ2-3
v_call: TRBV5-4
d_call: TRBD2
clone_size: .
cdr3_nt: TGTGCCAGCAGCATGCCGGGACTACGATATAAGGATACGCAGTATTTT
cdr3_aa: CASSMPGLRYKDTQYF

j_call: TRBJ1-5
v_call: TRBV30
d_call: TRBD1
clone_size: .
cdr3_nt: TGTGCCTGGAGTCGAAGACAGGGGGATGGGGGCAATCAGCCCCAGCATTTT
cdr3_aa: CAWSRRQGDGGNQPQHF

j_call: TRBJ2-7
v_call: TRBV4-3
d_call: TRBD2
clone_size: .
cdr3_nt: TGCGCCAGCAGCTACGGGACTAGATCCTACGAGCAGTACTTC
cdr3_aa: CASSYGTRSYEQYF

j_call: TRBJ2-2
v_call: TRBV19
d_call: TRBD1
clone_size: .
cdr3_nt: TGTGCCAGTATTAACAGGGGGCTTACCGGGGAGCTGTTTTTT
cdr3_aa: CASINRGLTGELFF

j_call: TRBJ1-2
v_call: TRBV28
d_call: .
clone_size: .
cdr3_nt: TGTGCCAGCAGAGCTCTTACAGGGTTCTATGGCTACACCTTC
cdr3_aa: CASRALTGFYGYTF

j_call: TRBJ2-6
v_call: TRBV10-3
d_call: TRBD2
clone_size: .
cdr3_nt: TGTGCCATCAGTGCGACTAGCGGGAGAGGTGGGGCCAACGTCCTGACTTTC
cdr3_aa: CAISATSGRGGANVLTF

j_call: TRBJ2-3
v_call: TRBV19
d_call: .
clone_size: .
cdr3_nt: TGTGCCAGTAGTCCGAGGGGGGGGGCTAGCACAGATACGCAGTATTTT
cdr3_aa: CASSPRGGASTDTQYF

j_call: TRBJ1-5
v_call: TRBV27
d_call: .
clone_size: once
cdr3_nt: TGTGCCAGCAGTTTGTCCCAGGGCAATCAGCCCCAGCATTTT
cdr3_aa: CASSLSQGNQPQHF

j_call: TRBJ2-1
v_call: TRBV14
d_call: .
clone_size: .
cdr3_nt: TGTGCCAGCAGCCAAGATCGAGTGGTGCAGTTCTTC
cdr3_aa: CASSQDRVVQFF

j_call: TRBJ1-3
v_call: TRBV7-9
d_call: .
clone_size: .
cdr3_nt: TGTGCCAGCAGCTTCCCTAGGGGGGGCTCTGGAAACACCATATATTTT
cdr3_aa: CASSFPRGGSGNTIYF

j_call: TRBJ2-3
v_call: TRBV18
d_call: .
clone_size: .
cdr3_nt: TGTGCCAGCTCACCAGTGGGCGATACGCAGTATTTT
cdr3_aa: CASSPVGDTQYF

j_call: TRBJ2-7
v_call: TRBV9
d_call: TRBD2
clone_size: .
cdr3_nt: TGTGCCAGCAGCACAGGTAGCGGGGGCTCCTACGAGCAGTACTTC
cdr3_aa: CASSTGSGGSYEQYF

j_call: TRBJ1-5
v_call: TRBV5-1
d_call: .
clone_size: .
cdr3_nt: TGCGCCAGCAGCTTGGGGGAGGACGGAGATGGTAGCAATCAGCCCCAGCATTTT
cdr3_aa: CASSLGEDGDGSNQPQHF

j_call: TRBJ1-4
v_call: TRBV27
d_call: .
clone_size: .
cdr3_nt: TGTGCCAGCAGTACGAGGGAGGATGAAAAACTGTTTTTT
cdr3_aa: CASSTREDEKLFF

j_call: TRBJ1-5
v_call: TRBV2
d_call: .
clone_size: .
cdr3_nt: TGTGCCAGCAGGACAGGCCCTAGCAATCAGCCCCAGCATTTT
cdr3_aa: CASRTGPSNQPQHF

j_call: TRBJ2-2
v_call: TRBV28
d_call: TRBD1
clone_size: .
cdr3_nt: TGTGCCAGCAGTTCTGGACAGGGAAGGACCGGGGAGCTGTTTTTT
cdr3_aa: CASSSGQGRTGELFF

j_call: TRBJ2-7
v_call: TRBV30
d_call: TRBD2
clone_size: .
cdr3_nt: TGTGCCTGGAGTTTAGCGGGAGGGCCACACGAGCAGTACTTC
cdr3_aa: CAWSLAGGPHEQYF

j_call: TRBJ1-2
v_call: TRBV6-4
d_call: .
clone_size: .
cdr3_nt: TGTGCCAGCAGTGACTCGCGAGTGAACTATGGCTACACCTTC
cdr3_aa: CASSDSRVNYGYTF

j_call: TRBJ2-5
v_call: TRBV5-6
d_call: .
clone_size: .
cdr3_nt: TGTGCCAGCAGCTTGATGGACACGGGGACCCAGTACTTC
cdr3_aa: CASSLMDTGTQYF

j_call: TRBJ2-6
v_call: TRBV5-1
d_call: .
clone_size: .
cdr3_nt: TGCGCCAGCAGCTTGGCCATCAGCTCTGGGGCCAACGTCCTGACTTTC
cdr3_aa: CASSLAISSGANVLTF

j_call: TRBJ2-7
v_call: TRBV28
d_call: TRBD1
clone_size: .
cdr3_nt: TGTGCCAGCAGGGTCGCAGGGGGTCCCTACGAGCAGTACTTC
cdr3_aa: CASRVAGGPYEQYF

j_call: TRBJ2-7
v_call: TRBV10-2
d_call: TRBD1
clone_size: .
cdr3_nt: TGCGCCAGCAGTGAGTCCGGACAGGGCGACGAGCAGTACTTC
cdr3_aa: CASSESGQGDEQYF

j_call: TRBJ1-2
v_call: TRBV19
d_call: .
clone_size: .
cdr3_nt: TGTGCCAGTGGTAAGGAGCTCTATGGCTACACCTTC
cdr3_aa: CASGKELYGYTF

j_call: TRBJ2-5
v_call: TRBV11-2
d_call: .
clone_size: .
cdr3_nt: TGTGCCAGCAGCTTAGGTGGGGGCTATGGGCCGACCCAGTACTTC
cdr3_aa: CASSLGGGYGPTQYF

j_call: TRBJ2-7
v_call: TRBV11-1
d_call: .
clone_size: .
cdr3_nt: TGTGCCAGCAGCTGGGGCAGGTCGAACTACGAGCAGTACTTC
cdr3_aa: CASSWGRSNYEQYF

j_call: TRBJ1-1
v_call: TRBV9
d_call: TRBD1
clone_size: .
cdr3_nt: TGTGCCAGCAGCGTCACCGGGACAGGGCACACTGAAGCTTTCTTT
cdr3_aa: CASSVTGTGHTEAFF

j_call: TRBJ2-7
v_call: TRBV20-1
d_call: TRBD2
clone_size: .
cdr3_nt: TGCAGTGCGCGGCGGGGGGGCGAGCAGTACTTC
cdr3_aa: CSARRGGEQYF

j_call: TRBJ2-3
v_call: TRBV7-3
d_call: TRBD1
clone_size: .
cdr3_nt: TGTGCCAGCAGCTGGACAGGGCCGACAGATACGCAGTATTTT
cdr3_aa: CASSWTGPTDTQYF

j_call: TRBJ2-5
v_call: TRBV7-6
d_call: .
clone_size: .
cdr3_nt: TGTGCCAGCAGCTTATATATCAGGGACCAAGAGACCCAGTACTTC
cdr3_aa: CASSLYIRDQETQYF

j_call: TRBJ1-5
v_call: TRBV15
d_call: .
clone_size: once
cdr3_nt: TGTGCCACCAGCAGAGATTTGAGTGATCAGCCCCAGCATTTT
cdr3_aa: CATSRDLSDQPQHF

j_call: TRBJ2-3
v_call: TRBV10-3
d_call: TRBD1
clone_size: .
cdr3_nt: TGTGCCATCAGTGAGTCACGGGACAGGGCAGATACGCAGTATTTT
cdr3_aa: CAISESRDRADTQYF

j_call: TRBJ1-2
v_call: TRBV18
d_call: TRBD1
clone_size: .
cdr3_nt: TGTGCCAGCTCACCTGGACAGGTCGTATATGGCTACACCTTC
cdr3_aa: CASSPGQVVYGYTF

j_call: TRBJ2-5
v_call: TRBV12-2
d_call: .
clone_size: .
cdr3_nt: TGTGCAAGTCGCTTAGAGACGCAGGATGAAGAGACCCAGTACTTC
cdr3_aa: CASRLETQDEETQYF

j_call: TRBJ2-7
v_call: TRBV27
d_call: .
clone_size: once
cdr3_nt: TGTGCCAGCAGCCACTTTATGGCAGGGGGGACCCTAAGTAGCGAGCAGTACTTC
cdr3_aa: CASSHFMAGGTLSSEQYF

j_call: TRBJ1-2
v_call: TRBV25-1
d_call: .
clone_size: .
cdr3_nt: TGTGCCAGCCCCAGGGAAGTTGGAGCTAACTATGGCTACACCTTC
cdr3_aa: CASPREVGANYGYTF